The clone carrying this T cell receptor beta chain appeared once. Its antigen is as yet unknown. The CDR3 is made up of 16 amino acids. V lost 0 bases, J lost 5 bases, and 11 bases lay in between. CDR1 is MGHDK, CDR2 SYGVNS, per germline. Sequencing used immunoSEQ multiplex PCR; TCRdb keeps in-frame clones, though not all of them. The table lists around 65,000 clones, 87% of them singletons. The sample belongs to a study of PD-1 blockade in classical Hodgkin lymphoma. General observations from the study: Individuals who commenced nivolumab within less than 1 year of ASCT were excluded. Possibly reflecting disease activity or prior therapy, repertoire differences have causes that remain undefined. TCR diversity at baseline was reported to be reduced in newly diagnosed patients relative to healthy donors.

The time point was: cycle 4 day 1 (C4D1), after about 6 weeks of nivolumab. Autologous stem cell transplantation was followed by relapse in every patient, and brentuximab vedotin exposure varied. Best response was recorded as complete response, partial response or progressive disease. This clonotype was obtained from a human donor with classical Hodgkin lymphoma. The V and J genes are TRBV25-1 and TRBJ1-6, with D perhaps matching TRBD1 (6 bases). The sequenced sample was peripheral blood mononuclear cells (PBMCs), obtained before the fourth cycle of nivolumab. The CDR3 reads CASSEYRGRNNSPLHF. DNA of the CDR3: TGTGCCAGCAGTGAATACAGGGGCCGGAATAATTCACCCCTCCACTTT.